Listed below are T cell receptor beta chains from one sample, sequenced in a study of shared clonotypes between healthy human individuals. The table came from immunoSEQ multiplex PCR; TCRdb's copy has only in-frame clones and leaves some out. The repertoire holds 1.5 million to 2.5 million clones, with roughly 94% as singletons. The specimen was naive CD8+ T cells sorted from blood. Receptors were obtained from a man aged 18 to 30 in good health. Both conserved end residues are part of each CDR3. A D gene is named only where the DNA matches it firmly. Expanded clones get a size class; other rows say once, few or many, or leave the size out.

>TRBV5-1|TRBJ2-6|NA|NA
TGCGCCAGCAGCTTGGAGGGACCTCTCCGCCTAGACTCTGGGGCCAACGTCCTGACTTTC
CASSLEGPLRLDSGANVLTF
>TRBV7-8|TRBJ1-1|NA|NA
TGTGCCAGCAGCTTAGACCTCGGCGCTGAAGCTTTCTTT
CASSLDLGAEAFF
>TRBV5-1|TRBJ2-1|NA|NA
TGCGCCAGCAGCTTGGCTCTTGGGAGCTCCTACAATGAGCAGTTCTTC
CASSLALGSSYNEQFF
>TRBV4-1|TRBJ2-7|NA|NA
TGCGCCAGCAGCCAATCGCATGCCTACGAGCAGTACTTC
CASSQSHAYEQYF
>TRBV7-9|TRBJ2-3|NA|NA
TGTGCCAGCAGTTTAAGCCGGACCCATTCTAGCACAGATACGCAGTATTTT
CASSLSRTHSSTDTQYF
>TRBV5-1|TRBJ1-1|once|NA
TGCGCCAGCAGCTTGGATGGGGGAACTGAAGCTTTCTTT
CASSLDGGTEAFF
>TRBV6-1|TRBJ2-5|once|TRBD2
TGTGCCAGCAGTGCCCGACTAGCGGGTGTACAAGAGACCCAGTACTTC
CASSARLAGVQETQYF
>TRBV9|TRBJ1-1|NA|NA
TGTGCCAGCAGCGCGGATTCAGTGGCGGATGAAGCTTTCTTT
CASSADSVADEAFF
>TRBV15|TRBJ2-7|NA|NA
TGTGCCACCTCGGGCGAGGCGGTCTACGAGCAGTACTTC
CATSGEAVYEQYF
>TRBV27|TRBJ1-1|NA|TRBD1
TGTGCCAGCAGTTATCAGGGGGTAGGGACTGAAGCTTTCTTT
CASSYQGVGTEAFF
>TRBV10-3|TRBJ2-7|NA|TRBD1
TGTGCCATCAGTGAGGGGCAACAGGGGTACGAGCAGTACTTC
CAISEGQQGYEQYF
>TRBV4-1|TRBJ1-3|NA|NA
TGCGCCAGCAGCCAAGATGACATCTCTGGAAACACCATATATTTT
CASSQDDISGNTIYF
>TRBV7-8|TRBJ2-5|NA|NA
TGTGCCAGCAGCTTAGACATGTTCGGGGGAAGTGAAGAGACCCAGTACTTC
CASSLDMFGGSEETQYF
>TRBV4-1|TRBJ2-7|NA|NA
TGCGCCAGCAGCCAAGATCTCGGGCCTACCTACGAGCAGTACTTC
CASSQDLGPTYEQYF
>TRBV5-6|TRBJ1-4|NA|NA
TGTGCCAGCAGCCTCGGACCGGAGGGGGGTGAAAAACTGTTTTTT
CASSLGPEGGEKLFF